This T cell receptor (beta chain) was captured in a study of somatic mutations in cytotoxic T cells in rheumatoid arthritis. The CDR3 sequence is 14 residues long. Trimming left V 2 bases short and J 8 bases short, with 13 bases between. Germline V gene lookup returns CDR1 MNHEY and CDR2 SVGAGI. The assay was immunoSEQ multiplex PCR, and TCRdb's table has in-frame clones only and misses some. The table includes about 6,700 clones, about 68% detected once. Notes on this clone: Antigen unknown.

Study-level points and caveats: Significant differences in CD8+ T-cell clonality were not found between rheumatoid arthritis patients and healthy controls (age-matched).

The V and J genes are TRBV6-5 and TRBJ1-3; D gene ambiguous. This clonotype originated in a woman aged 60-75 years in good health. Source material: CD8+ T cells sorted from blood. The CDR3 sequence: CASSYVAGWDTIYF. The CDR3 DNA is TGTGCCAGCAGTTACGTGGCGGGTTGGGACACCATATATTTT.